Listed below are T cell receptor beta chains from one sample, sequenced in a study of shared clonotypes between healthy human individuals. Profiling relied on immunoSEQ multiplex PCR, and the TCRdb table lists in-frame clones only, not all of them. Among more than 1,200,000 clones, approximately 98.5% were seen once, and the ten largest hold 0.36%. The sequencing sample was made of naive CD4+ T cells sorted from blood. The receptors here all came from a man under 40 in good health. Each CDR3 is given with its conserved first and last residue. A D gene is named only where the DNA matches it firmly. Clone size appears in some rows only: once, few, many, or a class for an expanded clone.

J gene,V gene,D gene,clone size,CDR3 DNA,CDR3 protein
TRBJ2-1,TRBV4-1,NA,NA,TGCGCCAGCAGAGGGGAGATTGTTAGCTCCTACAATGAGCAGTTCTTC,CASRGEIVSSYNEQFF
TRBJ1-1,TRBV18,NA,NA,TGTGCCAGCTCACCAGTCTCTGGGGGGGTGGAAGCTTTCTTT,CASSPVSGGVEAFF
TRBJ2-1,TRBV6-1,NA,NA,TGTGCCAGCAGTGAAGACGGGGAGCAGTTCTTC,CASSEDGEQFF
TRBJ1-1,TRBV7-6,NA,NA,TGTGCCAGCAGCTTAAATGGGGTAAGGACCACTGAAGCTTTCTTT,CASSLNGVRTTEAFF
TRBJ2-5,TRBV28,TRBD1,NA,TGTGCCAGCAGTTCGCCCGGGACAGGGATTGCGGAGACCCAGTACTTC,CASSSPGTGIAETQYF
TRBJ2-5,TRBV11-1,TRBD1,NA,TGTGCCAGCAGCATCCCGACAGGGGGTTTGGAGACCCAGTACTTC,CASSIPTGGLETQYF
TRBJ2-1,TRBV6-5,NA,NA,TGTGCCAGCAGTTACTTTTTACCCGCAACCTACAATGAGCAGTTCTTC,CASSYFLPATYNEQFF
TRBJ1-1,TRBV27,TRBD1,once,TGTGCCAGCAGTCCCGACCTCGACAGGGGCCTGGAGAACACTGAAGCTTTCTTT,CASSPDLDRGLENTEAFF
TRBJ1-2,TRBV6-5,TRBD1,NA,TGTGCCAGCAGACCTGGACAGGGCTACCTCTATGGCTACACCTTC,CASRPGQGYLYGYTF
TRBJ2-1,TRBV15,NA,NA,TGTGCCACCAGCAGAGCCCCCAATGAGCAGTTCTTC,CATSRAPNEQFF
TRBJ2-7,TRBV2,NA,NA,TGTGCCAGCAGACAACCCGGAGGGGCCTACGAGCAGTACTTC,CASRQPGGAYEQYF
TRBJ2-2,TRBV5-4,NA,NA,TGTGCCAGCAGCCCCTGGGGGGTGAACACCGGGGAGCTGTTTTTT,CASSPWGVNTGELFF
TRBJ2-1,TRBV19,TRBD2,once,TGTGCCAGTAGTATAACTAGCGGGAGGAATGAGCAGTTCTTC,CASSITSGRNEQFF
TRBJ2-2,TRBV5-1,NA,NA,TGCGCCAGCAGCGTGTCCGGGACTCCGACCCACACCGGGGAGCTGTTTTTT,CASSVSGTPTHTGELFF
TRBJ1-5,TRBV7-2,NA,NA,TGTGCCAGCAGCCGGATTGGCAATCAGCCCCAGCATTTT,CASSRIGNQPQHF
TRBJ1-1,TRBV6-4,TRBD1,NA,TGTGCCAGGGGCCGGGACAGGGGGGAGGAGAGTGAAGCTTTCTTT,CARGRDRGEESEAFF
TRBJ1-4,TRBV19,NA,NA,TGTGCCAGTAAAAACCCGACAGGCGGGGACGAAAAACTGTTTTTT,CASKNPTGGDEKLFF
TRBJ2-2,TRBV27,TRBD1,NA,TGTGCCAGCAGTTTACGACAGACAGGGGGGAACACCGGGGAGCTGTTTTTT,CASSLRQTGGNTGELFF
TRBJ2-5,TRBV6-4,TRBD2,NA,TGTGCCAGCAGTGAGACTGCTAGCGGGGTGTGGCTGGAGACCCAGTACTTC,CASSETASGVWLETQYF
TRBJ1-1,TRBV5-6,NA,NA,TGTGCCAGCAGCTTGGCTACGATGAACACTGAAGCTTTCTTT,CASSLATMNTEAFF
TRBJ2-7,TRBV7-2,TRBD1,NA,TGTGCCAGCACTTTGGACAGGTCCTCCTACGAGCAGTACTTC,CASTLDRSSYEQYF
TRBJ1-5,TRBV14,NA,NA,TGTGCCAGCAGCCAAGATTGGTATCAGCCCCAGCATTTT,CASSQDWYQPQHF
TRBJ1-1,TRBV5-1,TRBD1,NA,TGCGCCAGCAGCTTGGTTGACAGGGGCTACGGGGCTTTCTTT,CASSLVDRGYGAFF
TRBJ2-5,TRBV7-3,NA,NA,TGTGCCAGCAGCAGGGACATCGGGGAGACCCAGTACTTC,CASSRDIGETQYF
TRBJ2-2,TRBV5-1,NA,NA,TGCGCCAGCAGTGCCTCATCGGCCCACACCGGGGAGCTGTTTTTT,CASSASSAHTGELFF
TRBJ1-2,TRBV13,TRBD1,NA,TGTGCCAGCAGCTTTAACAGGGGGCGCACCTATGGCTACACCTTC,CASSFNRGRTYGYTF
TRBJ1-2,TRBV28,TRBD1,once,TGTGCCAGCAGTCCGAACAGGGACAGAAGCTACACCTTC,CASSPNRDRSYTF
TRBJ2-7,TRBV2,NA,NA,TGTGCCAGCAGTGAATACGGGAGTCGCCTTATTTTC,CASSEYGSRLIF
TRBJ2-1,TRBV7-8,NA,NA,TGTGCCAGCAGCTTAGGGCCCAGCGGAGCCATGAACGTTGAGCAGTTCTTC,CASSLGPSGAMNVEQFF
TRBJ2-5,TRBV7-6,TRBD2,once,TGTGCCAGCAGCTTTAGACTAGCGGGAGGGCAAGAGACCCAGTACTTC,CASSFRLAGGQETQYF
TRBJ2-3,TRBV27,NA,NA,TGTGCCAGCAGACAACCTAGAACAGATACGCAGTATTTT,CASRQPRTDTQYF
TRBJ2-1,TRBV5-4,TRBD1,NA,TGTGCCAGCAGGTTGCCGGGACAGAGCTCCTACAATGAGCAGTTCTTC,CASRLPGQSSYNEQFF
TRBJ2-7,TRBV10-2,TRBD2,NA,TGCGCCAGCAGTGAGTCTGGAGGGAGGGCCGGTTCCTACGAGCAGTACTTC,CASSESGGRAGSYEQYF
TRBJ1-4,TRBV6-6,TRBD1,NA,TGTGCCAGCACCCAAGGACAGGGGCGCCGATTGGAAAAACTGTTTTTT,CASTQGQGRRLEKLFF
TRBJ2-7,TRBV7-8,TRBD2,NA,TGTGCCAGCAGCACAATTGCGGGAGGGCCCACCTACGAGCAGTACTTC,CASSTIAGGPTYEQYF
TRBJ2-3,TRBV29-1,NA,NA,TGCAGCGTTGAAGATCCCGTGGATAGCACAGATACGCAGTATTTT,CSVEDPVDSTDTQYF
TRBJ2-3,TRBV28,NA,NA,TGTGCCAGCAGTTTCCGGGTACCTAGCACAGATACGCAGTATTTT,CASSFRVPSTDTQYF
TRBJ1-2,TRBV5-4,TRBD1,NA,TGTGCCAGCACCAGTAGTCCGACAGGGGGCCGAACGTATGGCTACACCTTC,CASTSSPTGGRTYGYTF
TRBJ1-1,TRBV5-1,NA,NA,TGCGCCAGCAAGCGGGAGGGGTCTCACACTGAAGCTTTCTTT,CASKREGSHTEAFF
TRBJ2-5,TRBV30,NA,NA,TGTGCCTGGAGGAATGGACGAAAGTACCAAGAGACCCAGTACTTC,CAWRNGRKYQETQYF
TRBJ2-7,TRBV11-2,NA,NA,TGTGCCAGCAGGTCGAGCTCCTACGAGCAGTACTTC,CASRSSSYEQYF
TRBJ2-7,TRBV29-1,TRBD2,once,TGCAGCGTTGGTGTCGGGAGGTTGTACGAGCAGTACTTC,CSVGVGRLYEQYF
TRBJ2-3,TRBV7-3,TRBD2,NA,TGTGCCAGCAGCTTAACCAGACTTCGCGGACTAGCGGGAGTCGGCACAGATACGCAGTATTTT,CASSLTRLRGLAGVGTDTQYF
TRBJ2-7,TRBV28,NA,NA,TGTGCCAGCATTACAGGGTACGAGCAGTACTTC,CASITGYEQYF
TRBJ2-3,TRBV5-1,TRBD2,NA,TGCGCCAGCAAGGGGAGGGCAGGCGAGCTCACGCAGTATTTT,CASKGRAGELTQYF
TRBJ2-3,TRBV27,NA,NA,TGTGCCAGCAGCGGGCGGGGCTGGGAGGATACGCAGTATTTT,CASSGRGWEDTQYF
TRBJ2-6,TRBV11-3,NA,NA,TGTGCCAGCAGTCCCAGTTGGGGGAGCGGGGCCAACGTCCTGACTTTC,CASSPSWGSGANVLTF
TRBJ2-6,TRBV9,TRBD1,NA,TGTGCCAGCAGCTCGACAGGGGGGCCCAACGTAGGCTCTGGGGCCAACGTCCTGACTTTC,CASSSTGGPNVGSGANVLTF
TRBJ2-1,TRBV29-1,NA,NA,TGCAGCGCCGGACAGTTGTTCTTC,CSAGQLFF
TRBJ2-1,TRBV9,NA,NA,TGTGCCAGCAGCGCGCCCGGGAGACCCCCCTCCTACAATGAGCAGTTCTTC,CASSAPGRPPSYNEQFF
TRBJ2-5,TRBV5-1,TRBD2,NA,TGCGCCAGCAGCTTGGGGCGGACTAGCGGGTGGGGAGAGACCCAGTACTTC,CASSLGRTSGWGETQYF
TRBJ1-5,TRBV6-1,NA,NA,TGTGCCAGCAGACCGCCTTCCGGTCAGCCCCAGCATTTT,CASRPPSGQPQHF
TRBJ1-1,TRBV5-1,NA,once,TGCGCCAGCAGCTTGTTGGGGCCGCTGAACACTGAAGCTTTCTTT,CASSLLGPLNTEAFF
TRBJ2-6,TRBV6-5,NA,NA,TGTGCCAGCAGTTACGAGGGATCCGGTGGGGCCAACGTCCTGACTTTC,CASSYEGSGGANVLTF